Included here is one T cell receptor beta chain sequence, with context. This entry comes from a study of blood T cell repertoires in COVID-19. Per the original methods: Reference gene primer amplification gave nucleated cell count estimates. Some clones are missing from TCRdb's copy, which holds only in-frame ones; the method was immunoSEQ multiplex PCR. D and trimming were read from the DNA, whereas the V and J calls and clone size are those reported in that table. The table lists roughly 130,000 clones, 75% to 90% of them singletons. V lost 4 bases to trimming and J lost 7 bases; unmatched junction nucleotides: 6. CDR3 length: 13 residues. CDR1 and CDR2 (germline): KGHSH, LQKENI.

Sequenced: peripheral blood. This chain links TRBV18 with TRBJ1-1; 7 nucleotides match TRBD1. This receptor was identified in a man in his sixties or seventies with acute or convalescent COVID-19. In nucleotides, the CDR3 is TGTGCCAGCTCACAGGGACAGATGCTTGAAGCTTTCTTT. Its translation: CASSQGQMLEAFF. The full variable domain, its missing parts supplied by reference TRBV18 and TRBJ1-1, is NAGVMQNPRHLVRRRGQEARLRCSPMKGHSHVYWYRQLPEEGLKFMVYLQKENIIDESGMPKERFSAEFPKEGPSILRIQQVVRGDSAAYFCASSQGQMLEAFFGQGTRLTVV.